Below, 14 T cell receptor beta chains from the same sample are listed, as sequenced in a study of blood T cells in healthy people across ages. Using a J-beta primer mix together with a sample-barcoded 5' primer, a second PCR was run for about 6 to 12 cycles. TCRdb reprocessed the 5' RACE reads via MiXCR and lists one record per CDR3 protein. The sample holds about 800,000 distinct CDR3 sequences, around 25% seen once. In addition, the sample was reused for a study of T cells of mothers and their children.

The sequenced material came from blood. The origin of the receptors is a boy aged 5-17 years in good health.

This clonotype has just a few counts. The chain carries TRBV25-1 and TRBJ2-2; 11 bases align to TRBD2. Losses at the gene ends were 7 bases for V and 1 base for J; bases not matched to a gene: 5. Germline loops: CDR1 MGHDK, CDR2 SYGVNS. The CDR3 spans 16 residues. The CDR3: CASKDSGRVNTGELFF. CDR3 bases: TGTGCCAGCAAGGATAGCGGGAGGGTGAACACCGGGGAGCTGTTTTTT.

This clonotype was counted only a few times. The V gene is TRBV6-5, the J gene TRBJ2-2, with D possibly TRBD2 on 5 matching bases. Trimming stripped 8 bases from V and 4 bases from J, with 5 bases between. Germline loops: CDR1 MNHEY, CDR2 SVGAGI. The CDR3 totals 11 residues. Here the CDR3 DNA reads TGTGCCAGCGGAGGCACCGGGGAGCTGTTTTTT. This gives the protein CASGGTGELFF.

In this sample, this clonotype turned up a few times. The chain uses TRBV7-9 and TRBJ2-5, with D perhaps being TRBD1 or TRBD2 (5 bases each). The end of the DNA is better explained by TRBJ2-7, so the J call may be wrong. Germline CDR1 reads SEHNR; CDR2 reads FQNEAQ (reference sequence). The CDR3 covers 18 residues. CDR3 sequence (DNA): TGTGCCAGCAGCCCAGTTGGTCTAACCGGGACCCAAACCTACGAGCAGTACTTC. Translating gives CASSPVGLTGTQTYEQYF.

The V and J genes are TRBV7-9 and TRBJ1-5, with D possibly matching TRBD1 (6 bases). Germline CDR1 SEHNR, CDR2 FQNEAQ (reference sequence). The CDR3 loop spans 16 amino acids. Trimming removed 5 bases at V and 4 bases at J, with 18 bases between. The CDR3 nucleotides read TGTGCCAGCAGCGACGAACAGGGAGGATTGAATCAGCCCCAGCATTTT. Amino acids: CASSDEQGGLNQPQHF.

The V call is TRBV20-1, the J call TRBJ2-1, with D tentatively TRBD1 (5 bases). This CDR3 has 14 residues. The V gene's germline CDR1 is DFQATT and CDR2 SNEGSKA (reference sequence). The CDR3, as DNA: TGCAGCGTAAACCTCGGCCGAAGGGGCAATGAGCAGTTCTTC. Its protein is CSVNLGRRGNEQFF.

This clonotype came up a few times. J is TRBJ2-1 and V is TRBV3-1, with 8 positions matching TRBD2. The CDR3 consists of 16 residues. J was trimmed by 6 bases and V by 2 bases; bases with no gene match: 9. Germline CDR1 is LGHDT and CDR2 is YNNKEL (reference sequence). The CDR3 sequence: CASSQSLAARANEQFF. The CDR3 DNA is TGTGCCAGCAGCCAATCACTAGCGGCGAGGGCCAATGAGCAGTTCTTC.

The chain joins TRBV5-1 to TRBJ2-2; D might be TRBD1 or TRBD2, each matching 5 bases. The V end lost 0 bases, the J end lost 3 bases, and 12 bases lay between the germline ends. Germline V lookup: CDR1 SGHRS, CDR2 YFSETQ. The CDR3 has 16 residues. Here the CDR3 DNA reads TGCGCCAGCAGCTTGGTGGGGGACGCCTACACCGGGGAGCTGTTTTTT. This encodes CASSLVGDAYTGELFF.

This clonotype was counted a few times. V usage is TRBV7-3 and J usage is TRBJ2-7; 10 nucleotides line up with TRBD1. There are 13 residues in the CDR3. V shed 4 bases, J shed 11 bases, and the junction held 8 bases outside the gene matches. Germline V gene lookup returns CDR1 SGHTA and CDR2 FQGTGA. The CDR3 spells CASSSMGQGKKYF. CDR3 bases: TGTGCCAGCAGCTCCATGGGACAGGGGAAGAAGTACTTC. Variable domain in full (rest from reference TRBV7-3 and TRBJ2-7): GAGVSQTPSNKVTEKGKYVELRCDPISGHTALYWYRQSLGQGPEFLIYFQGTGAADDSGLPNDRFFAVRPEGSVSTLKIQRTERGDSAVYLCASSSMGQGKKYFGPGTRLTVT.

This clonotype was detected many times. An end of the junction does not agree with germline; a read error may underlie this. The rearrangement uses TRBV7-2 and TRBJ2-1, with TRBD1 as a possible D gene (6 bases). Looked up from germline, CDR1 is SGHTA and CDR2 is FQGNSA. This CDR3 comprises 13 residues. The chain's CDR3 is CASSVDSYNEQFF. CDR3 DNA: TGCGCCAGCAGCGTGGACAGCTACAATGAGCAGTTCTTC. The variable domain in full, completed from reference TRBV7-2 and TRBJ2-1, reads GAGVSQSPSNKVTEKGKDVELRCDPISGHTALYWYRQSLGQGLEFLIYFQGNSAPDKSGLPSDRFSAERTGGSVSTLTIQRTQQEDSAVYLCASSVDSYNEQFFGPGTRLTVL.

This CDR3 reads CSVASGVSTDTQYF. CDR3 coding DNA: TGCAGCGTCGCCTCCGGGGTTAGCACAGATACGCAGTATTTT. The chain links TRBV29-1 to TRBJ2-3, with D possibly matching TRBD2 (5 bases). Germline V gene data show CDR1 as SQVTM and CDR2 as ANQGSEA. The CDR3 runs to 14 residues. The ends were cut back, 6 bases at V and 0 bases at J, with 13 bases in the middle.

The chain is built from TRBV3-1 and TRBJ2-5; D may be TRBD1 (6 bases). The CDR3 spans 14 residues. Germline assignment: CDR1 LGHDT and CDR2 YNNKEL (reference sequence). V shed 8 bases and J shed 5 bases, with 18 bases lying between them. The CDR3 here is CASAGASPGETQYF. As DNA, the CDR3 is TGTGCCAGCGCAGGGGCCAGTCCCGGGGAGACCCAGTACTTC.

The chain uses TRBV7-2 and TRBJ2-5; 8 bases match TRBD2. The V segment lost 5 bases and the J segment 4 bases; nucleotides outside the gene matches: 18. Looked up from germline, CDR1 is SGHTA and CDR2 is FQGNSA. This CDR3 is 18 amino acids long. The CDR3 here is CASSPRLASVGFGETQYF. CDR3 bases: TGTGCCAGCAGCCCTCGACTAGCGTCGGTCGGGTTTGGAGAGACCCAGTACTTC.

This clonotype was seen only a few times. This chain connects TRBV7-2 to TRBJ2-7, with D perhaps TRBD1 (6 bases). Trimming took 1 base from V and 4 from J, leaving 14 bases between them. Germline CDR1 SGHTA, CDR2 FQGNSA. The CDR3 totals 15 residues. The CDR3 nucleotides read TGTGCCAGCAGCTTAGGGGTGGACAGCTATTACGAGCAGTACTTC. This translates into CASSLGVDSYYEQYF.

The chain uses TRBV4-3 and TRBJ2-6; D remains unclear. The CDR3 totals 17 residues. Germline values: CDR1 LGHNA, CDR2 YSLEER. V was cut by 0 bases and J by 0 bases, with 9 bases left in between. CDR3 DNA: TGCGCCAGCAGCCAAGATCCCCCAGACTCTGGGGCCAACGTCCTGACTTTC. This sequence encodes CASSQDPPDSGANVLTF.